Below, 25 T cell receptor beta chains from the same sample are listed, as sequenced in a study of T cell responses to AZD1222 COVID-19 vaccine. Assay used: immunoSEQ multiplex PCR; TCRdb lists only in-frame clones, some missing. Of 95,000 to 150,000 clones detected, 85% to 95% appear once; the ten largest clones hold around 5.1%. The source material was peripheral blood, sampled 28 days after the second AZD1222 dose. These receptors were collected from an adult who received the AZD1222 COVID-19 vaccine.

The chain combines TRBV6-5 with TRBJ2-7, with 7 bases fitting TRBD1. The CDR3 has 15 residues. V trimming: 2 bases; J trimming: 0 bases; junction bases outside the gene matches: 4. From germline, CDR1 is MNHEY and CDR2 SVGAGI. Written as DNA, the CDR3 is TGTGCCAGCAGTTACGACCGGGACAGCTCCTACGAGCAGTACTTC. It yields the protein CASSYDRDSSYEQYF.

V usage is TRBV2 and J usage is TRBJ2-7; D may be TRBD2 (7 bases). This CDR3 has 14 residues. The V and J ends lost 6 bases and 6 bases respectively, with 18 bases between them. Germline V gene sequence: CDR1 SNHLY, CDR2 FYNNEI. CDR3 in DNA: TGTGCCAGCAGGGGAAGGGCAGGGGAGGGCGAGCAGTACTTC. Its protein is CASRGRAGEGEQYF.

This chain joins TRBV6-5 and TRBJ1-5; no firm D call. Germline CDR1 is MNHEY and CDR2 is SVGAGI. The CDR3 runs to 14 residues. The germline V and J ends were trimmed by 7 bases and 5 bases, with 15 bases remaining between them. The CDR3 spells CASNAGGLHQPQHF. DNA for the CDR3: TGTGCCAGCAATGCGGGAGGTTTACATCAGCCCCAGCATTTT.

V and J are TRBV2 and TRBJ2-3, with 10 bases that match TRBD2. The trim removed 10 bases at V and 6 bases at J, leaving 10 bases unmatched. This CDR3 contains 14 residues. Looked up from germline, CDR1 is SNHLY and CDR2 is FYNNEI. The CDR3 bases are TGTGCCAACCCCGGCCTAGCGGGGGTGGATACGCAGTATTTT. Translating it yields CANPGLAGVDTQYF.

The chain recombines TRBV4-3 with TRBJ2-2, with a possible D match to TRBD1 (6 bases). The CDR3 has 17 residues. The V and J ends lost 0 bases and 5 bases respectively, with 16 bases between them. Germline V gene sequence: CDR1 LGHNA, CDR2 YSLEER. The CDR3 sequence: CASSQDLGQGRTGELFF. Here the CDR3 DNA reads TGCGCCAGCAGCCAAGATCTGGGGCAGGGGCGGACCGGGGAGCTGTTTTTT.

The V gene is TRBV11-2, the J gene TRBJ1-3, with D unclear. Between the trimmed V and J ends, which lost 3 bases and 7 bases, there was a span of 10 bases. Germline V gene lookup returns CDR1 SGHAT and CDR2 FQNNGV. The CDR3 has 13 amino acids. This chain's CDR3 is CASSFTSANTIYF. In DNA form, the CDR3 reads TGTGCCAGCAGCTTCACTTCGGCGAACACCATATATTTT.

J is TRBJ1-5 and V is TRBV6-5; D not resolved. This CDR3 region has 15 residues. Germline CDR1 and CDR2: MNHEY and SVGAGI. Trimming removed 7 bases from V and 0 bases from J, with 13 bases in between. The CDR3 DNA reads TGTGCCAGCACCTCTGTGGGGTATAGCAATCAGCCCCAGCATTTT. Its protein is CASTSVGYSNQPQHF.

The chain uses TRBV5-4 and TRBJ1-2; tentative D call: TRBD1 (6 bases). The CDR3 is 15 residues long. Trimming shortened V by 3 bases and J by 2 bases, and 14 bases separated the two germline ends. CDR1 SGHNT and CDR2 YYREEE come from the germline V gene (reference sequence). CDR3 nucleotide sequence: TGTGCCAGCAGCTGGAGCGGGCAGGGGAACTATGGCTACACCTTC. This encodes CASSWSGQGNYGYTF. The full variable domain, rest sourced from reference TRBV5-4 and TRBJ1-2, is ETGVTQSPTHLIKTRGQQVTLRCSSQSGHNTVSWYQQALGQGPQFIFQYYREEENGRGNFPPRFSGLQFPNYSSELNVNALELDDSALYLCASSWSGQGNYGYTFGSGTRLTVV.

CDR3 in amino acids: CARTGGVSPLHF. For the CDR3, the DNA is TGTGCCAGGACAGGGGGCGTATCACCCCTCCACTTT. The rearrangement uses TRBV21-1 and TRBJ1-6; the D segment call TRBD1 is taken from the table without a DNA check. TRBV21-1 represents a pseudogene. The CDR3 totals 12 residues.

The gene calls are TRBV10-3 and TRBJ2-3; D not certain. The CDR3 has 14 amino acids. Germline CDR1 ENHRY, CDR2 SYGVKD. Trimming shortened V by 4 bases and J by 1 base, and 9 bases separated the two germline ends. The CDR3 is CAISASPGTDTQYF. CDR3 nucleotides: TGTGCCATCAGTGCCTCCCCTGGCACAGATACGCAGTATTTT.

The CDR3 loop is CASSLRGTSGPTDTQYF. The CDR3 bases are TGTGCCAGCAGCTTGAGGGGGACTAGCGGACCCACAGATACGCAGTATTTT. The chain is built from TRBV5-5 and TRBJ2-3, with TRBD2 matching over 11 bases. Germline V gene lookup returns CDR1 SGHKS and CDR2 YYEKEE (reference sequence). This CDR3 region has 17 residues. Trimming removed 1 base from V and 2 bases from J; junction bases left unmatched: 6.

This chain joins TRBV19 and TRBJ2-7, with D possibly matching TRBD2 (5 bases). The CDR3 is made up of 16 amino acids. Germline CDR1 and CDR2: LNHDA and SQIVND (reference sequence). V lost 4 bases and J lost 1, with 17 bases in between. CDR3 DNA: TGTGCCAGTAGTACCCGTTGGGGAGCGGCTTCCTACGAGCAGTACTTC. It translates to CASSTRWGAASYEQYF.

The chain employs TRBV5-1 and TRBJ2-4; D tentatively fits TRBD1 or TRBD2 (5 bases each). CDR1 is SGHRS, CDR2 YFSETQ, per germline. V was shortened by 4 bases and J by 0 bases, with 17 bases between the two germline ends. The length of the CDR3 is 17 residues. DNA of the CDR3: TGCGCCAGCAGCCGAGGGACCGCCATTCTAGCCAAAAACATTCAGTACTTC. Protein: CASSRGTAILAKNIQYF.

The rearrangement joins TRBV19 to TRBJ2-2, with D perhaps TRBD1 (6 bases). V dropped 4 bases and J dropped 2 bases, with 11 bases sitting between them. The CDR3 runs 15 residues. From germline, CDR1 is LNHDA and CDR2 SQIVND (reference sequence). CDR3 DNA sequence: TGTGCCAGTAGTACATCGGACAGAAACACCGGGGAGCTGTTTTTT. As protein: CASSTSDRNTGELFF.

The chain recombines TRBV3-1 (or the pseudogene TRBV3-2) with TRBJ2-3; no firm D call. The CDR3 is 15 amino acids. Trimming cost V 3 bases and J 7 bases, with 17 bases left between them. From germline, CDR1 is LGHDT and CDR2 YNNKEL (reference sequence). The CDR3 nucleotides are TGTGCCAGCAGCCACGACTTGGGCGGAATGTATACGCAGTATTTT. It specifies CASSHDLGGMYTQYF.

This rearrangement joins TRBV27 to TRBJ2-7, with TRBD2 identical over 9 bases. Trimming removed 4 bases from V and 4 bases from J; junction bases left unmatched: 8. CDR3 size: 15 residues. CDR1 is MNHEY and CDR2 is SMNVEV in the germline V gene (reference sequence). This CDR3 reads CASSSYSGSGYEQYF. CDR3 nucleotide sequence: TGTGCCAGCAGTTCCTATAGCGGGAGTGGATACGAGCAGTACTTC.

The chain uses TRBV5-1 and TRBJ1-6; TRBD1 matches at 7 bases. The germline V gene has CDR1 SGHRS and CDR2 YFSETQ. Trimming cost V 3 bases and J 5 bases; bases outside gene matches: 5. The CDR3 totals 15 residues. In DNA form, the CDR3 reads TGCGCCAGCAGCTCGGACAGGACTCATAATTCACCCCTCCACTTT. Its translation is CASSSDRTHNSPLHF.

The chain uses TRBV3-1 (or the pseudogene TRBV3-2) and TRBJ2-7; D could derive from TRBD1 or TRBD2 (5 bases each). V shed 2 bases and J shed 1 base, with 12 bases lying between them. Germline CDR1 LGHDT, CDR2 YNNKEL (reference sequence). The CDR3 contains 15 residues. The CDR3 coding sequence is TGTGCCAGCAGCCAAACACGGGGCGGGTCCTACGAGCAGTACTTC. It translates to CASSQTRGGSYEQYF.

CDR3 DNA: TGTGCCAGCAGCTACAGACCCGGGGCCAACGTCCTGACTTTC. Translated: CASSYRPGANVLTF. The gene calls are TRBV7-2 and TRBJ2-6; D ambiguous. V was cut by 4 bases and J by 4 bases, with 8 bases left in between. The V gene's germline CDR1 is SGHTA and CDR2 FQGNSA. The CDR3 totals 14 residues.

CDR3 DNA: TGCGCCAGCAGCTGGGGGACCTACTACGAGCAGTACTTC. Its protein is CASSWGTYYEQYF. The chain uses TRBV5-1 and TRBJ2-7; perhaps D is TRBD1 or TRBD2 (5 bases each). CDR3 length: 13 residues. Germline V CDR1 and CDR2: SGHRS, YFSETQ. Trimming cost V 3 bases and J 3 bases, with 10 bases left between them.

This clone was seen just once. The rearrangement links TRBV19 to TRBJ1-1, with D uncertain. The CDR3 extends over 14 amino acids. Trimming took off 2 bases at V and 0 bases at J, with 7 bases between the two ends. Germline CDR1 reads LNHDA; CDR2 reads SQIVND (reference sequence). CDR3 nucleotide sequence: TGTGCCAGTAGTATACAGGTTATGAACACTGAAGCTTTCTTT. Amino acids: CASSIQVMNTEAFF.

The rearrangement joins TRBV19 to TRBJ2-5; the D is unclear. This CDR3 has 14 amino acids. The germline CDR1 and CDR2 sequences are LNHDA and SQIVND (reference sequence). The V and J ends lost 4 bases and 5 bases respectively, with 14 bases between them. This CDR3 reads CASSKRPERETQYF. The DNA for the CDR3 is TGTGCCAGTAGTAAACGTCCCGAACGGGAGACCCAGTACTTC.

V and J are TRBV5-1 and TRBJ2-7, with D maybe TRBD2 (5 bases). The CDR3 consists of 13 residues. V shed 0 bases and J shed 4 bases, with 8 bases lying between them. The V gene's germline CDR1 is SGHRS and CDR2 YFSETQ. CDR3 sequence: CASSLGGEYEQYF. The DNA for the CDR3 is TGCGCCAGCAGCTTGGGTGGGGAGTACGAGCAGTACTTC. Drawing the rest from reference TRBV5-1 and TRBJ2-7, the complete variable domain is KAGVTQTPRYLIKTRGQQVTLSCSPISGHRSVSWYQQTPGQGLQFLFEYFSETQRNKGNFPGRFSGRQFSNSRSEMNVSTLELGDSALYLCASSLGGEYEQYFGPGTRLTVT.

This chain connects TRBV5-1 to TRBJ2-2; D is perhaps TRBD1 or TRBD2 (5 bases each). V was cut by 0 bases and J by 6 bases, with 9 bases left in between. Germline-derived CDR1 and CDR2 are SGHRS and YFSETQ. This CDR3 spans 14 amino acids. The CDR3 DNA reads TGCGCCAGCAGCTTGGTTGGGGGAGCCGGGGAGCTGTTTTTT. Amino acids: CASSLVGGAGELFF. The full variable domain, completed using reference TRBV5-1 and TRBJ2-2, is KAGVTQTPRYLIKTRGQQVTLSCSPISGHRSVSWYQQTPGQGLQFLFEYFSETQRNKGNFPGRFSGRQFSNSRSEMNVSTLELGDSALYLCASSLVGGAGELFFGEGSRLTVL.

This clone was observed a few times. The V call is TRBV5-4, the J call TRBJ2-1, with 8 bases lining up with TRBD2. This CDR3 has 14 residues. The germline gives CDR1 SGHNT, CDR2 YYREEE (reference sequence). V lost 7 bases and J lost 6; bases outside the gene matches: 9. CDR3 DNA sequence: TGTGCCAGCGCCGGGGGGGAGGGTACCAATGAGCAGTTCTTC. Amino acids: CASAGGEGTNEQFF.